The T cell receptor (beta chain) under discussion was sequenced for a study of shared clonotypes between healthy human individuals. With respect to this clone: Antigen unknown.

Study-level results: Clonotypes not shared had lower generation probabilities than those common to all four donors.

V gave up 0 bases and J gave up 7 bases, with 10 bases separating them. There are 13 residues in the CDR3. The V gene's germline CDR1 is SGDLS and CDR2 YYNGEE. Selected positively for CCR7 and CD45RO-negative, naive CD8 cells excluded terminally differentiated effector memory CD45RA+ cells. The donors were all Caucasian adults (living in Nashville, Tennessee). Libraries were prepared by immunoSEQ multiplex PCR; TCRdb keeps only in-frame clonotypes and omits some of them. The sample holds nearly 600,000 clones, less than 97% seen once. V gene TRBV9 combines with J gene TRBJ1-1; no firm D call. The specimen was naive CD8+ T cells sorted from blood. This sequence was found in a woman in her thirties in good health. CDR3 amino acids: CASSVALIGEAFF. DNA of the CDR3: TGTGCCAGCAGCGTAGCTCTCATCGGTGAAGCTTTCTTT. The variable domain in full, with the rest retrieved from reference TRBV9 and TRBJ1-1, is DSGVTQTPKHLITATGQRVTLRCSPRSGDLSVYWYQQSLDQGLQFLIQYYNGEERAKGNILERFSAQQFPDLHSELNLSSLELGDSALYFCASSVALIGEAFFGQGTRLTVV.